The 14 T cell receptor beta chains presented below share a single source sample, sequenced in a study of blood T cell repertoires in COVID-19. Sequencing was performed with immunoSEQ multiplex PCR; in TCRdb, only in-frame clones are kept and a portion is missing. There are about 330,000 clones in the sample; 70% to 90% occur only once, and over 9.5% lies in the top ten. Sample: PBMCs or T cells enriched from blood (not recorded which). The origin of the receptors is a woman younger than 35 who had recovered from COVID-19.

This clone was counted a single time. The V and J genes are TRBV2 and TRBJ1-4, with TRBD1 matching 7 bases. Germline lookup yields CDR1 SNHLY and CDR2 FYNNEI. This CDR3 spans 14 amino acids. J lost 5 bases, V lost 4 bases, and 4 bases had no gene match. Here the CDR3 DNA reads TGTGCCAGCAGTGGACAGGGTTACAATGAAAAACTGTTTTTT. Residues: CASSGQGYNEKLFF.

The chain joins TRBV3-1 (or the pseudogene TRBV3-2) to TRBJ1-5; D is unresolved. The CDR3 is 15 residues long. The germline V and J ends were trimmed by 1 base and 0 bases, with 7 bases remaining between them. The germline gives CDR1 LGHDT, CDR2 YNNKEL (reference sequence). The CDR3 region has the DNA TGTGCCAGCAGCCAAGCAATCAATAGCAATCAGCCCCAGCATTTT. This codes for CASSQAINSNQPQHF.

The chain combines TRBV12-5 with TRBJ2-1, with 8 bases aligning to TRBD1. The CDR3 loop spans 16 amino acids. CDR1 is LGHNT, CDR2 FRNRAP, per germline. The V segment lost 0 bases and the J segment 3 bases; nucleotides outside the gene matches: 4. This CDR3 reads CASGLVWTGNYNEQFF. CDR3 sequence (DNA): TGTGCTAGTGGTTTGGTATGGACAGGGAACTACAATGAGCAGTTCTTC.

The rearrangement joins TRBV28 to TRBJ1-4, with TRBD1 identical over 7 bases. From germline, CDR1 is MDHEN and CDR2 SYDVKM. The ends lost 4 bases at V and 8 bases at J; junction bases unmatched: 7. This CDR3 region has 14 residues. Here the CDR3 reads CASSSTGRGEKLFF. The CDR3 nucleotides read TGTGCCAGCAGTTCGACAGGGCGTGGAGAAAAACTGTTTTTT.

The chain is built from TRBV11-1 and TRBJ1-2, with TRBD1 as a possible D gene (6 bases). The CDR3 loop spans 13 amino acids. CDR1 is SGHAT and CDR2 is FQDESV in the germline V gene (reference sequence). V was clipped by 5 bases and J by 3 bases, with 10 bases between them. CDR3 sequence reads: CASSQQGDYGYTF. In nucleotides, the CDR3 is TGTGCCAGCAGCCAACAGGGAGACTATGGCTACACCTTC.

This clone appeared once. The chain couples TRBV9 to TRBJ2-1; D possibly corresponds to TRBD2 (6 bases). Germline CDR1 and CDR2: SGDLS and YYNGEE. This CDR3 contains 18 residues. Trimming left V 0 bases short and J 2 bases short, with 18 bases between. CDR3 region: CASSVGVGDGRTYNEQFF. Here the CDR3 DNA reads TGTGCCAGCAGCGTAGGAGTAGGAGACGGGAGAACCTACAATGAGCAGTTCTTC.

This chain links TRBV20-1 with TRBJ1-5; weak D call: TRBD1 (5 bases). The germline V gene has CDR1 DFQATT and CDR2 SNEGSKA (reference sequence). Trimming cost V 3 bases and J 10 bases, with 25 bases left between them. The CDR3 length is 16 residues. The CDR3 nucleotides are TGCAGTGCTAGTCTTTACGGGGGAGGAGACATCAGCCCCCAGCATTTT. This codes for CSASLYGGGDISPQHF.

The rearrangement links TRBV7-9 to TRBJ2-1; D perhaps matches TRBD2 (5 bases). The CDR3 runs to 16 residues. V was clipped by 0 bases and J by 1 base, with 10 bases between them. Per the germline V gene, CDR1 is SEHNR and CDR2 is FQNEAQ (reference sequence). CDR3 sequence (DNA): TGTGCCAGCAGCTTAGCGTGGTCGGGATCCTACAATGAGCAGTTCTTC. This translates into CASSLAWSGSYNEQFF.

The V gene is TRBV5-6, the J gene TRBJ1-6; tentatively, D is TRBD1 (6 bases). Germline V gene data show CDR1 as SGHDT and CDR2 as YYEEEE. V was trimmed by 5 bases and J by 0 bases, leaving 6 bases between them. CDR3 length equals 14 residues. CDR3 protein: CASRDSSYNSPLHF. The CDR3, as DNA: TGTGCCAGCAGGGACAGCTCCTATAATTCACCCCTCCACTTT.

This rearrangement joins TRBV9 to TRBJ1-6; possible D gene TRBD1, 5 bases. The CDR3 length is 15 residues. V gave up 4 bases and J gave up 0 bases, with 8 bases separating them. From germline, CDR1 is SGDLS and CDR2 YYNGEE. For the CDR3, the DNA is TGTGCCAGCAGCTCAGACAGCTCCTATAATTCACCCCTCCACTTT. The encoded protein is CASSSDSSYNSPLHF.

As for this clone: This same CDR3 is encoded by further DNA sequences in the sample. V gene TRBV5-6 combines with J gene TRBJ2-7; D is possibly TRBD1 (6 bases). The CDR3 covers 13 residues. Germline CDR1 SGHDT, CDR2 YYEEEE. Trimming took off 7 bases at V and 1 base at J, with 12 bases between the two ends. The CDR3 DNA follows: TGTGCCAGCTCACGGACAGCATCCTACGAGCAGTACTTC. The encoded protein is CASSRTASYEQYF.

The chain employs TRBV11-2 and TRBJ2-7; 13 nucleotides line up with TRBD2. V was pared by 5 bases and J by 0 bases, with 7 bases of the junction left unmatched. CDR1 and CDR2 from the germline V gene are SGHAT and FQNNGV. The CDR3 totals 17 residues. The CDR3 DNA reads as TGTGCCAGCAGCCGCTTGGGACTAGCGGGGCGCTCCTACGAGCAGTACTTC. Protein: CASSRLGLAGRSYEQYF.

The chain employs TRBV5-4 and TRBJ2-3; 10 nucleotides match TRBD2. V shed 4 bases and J 1 base; nucleotides not matched to a gene: 3. The CDR3 is 15 amino acids. CDR1 is SGHNT, CDR2 YYREEE, per germline (reference sequence). The CDR3 sequence is CASSPGLAGTDTQYF. CDR3 nucleotide sequence: TGTGCCAGCAGCCCCGGACTAGCGGGCACAGATACGCAGTATTTT.

The chain is built from TRBV4-1 and TRBJ1-2; no definite D call. There are 14 residues in the CDR3. CDR1 is MGHRA, CDR2 YSYEKL, per germline. Trimming stripped 3 bases from V and 6 bases from J, with 14 bases between. CDR3 protein: CASSHPERGNGYTF. The DNA for the CDR3 is TGCGCCAGCAGCCACCCAGAAAGAGGGAATGGCTACACCTTC.